This passage covers 15 T cell receptor beta chains from one sample sequenced in a study of cytomegalovirus exposure and HLA in healthy donors. PCR amplification relied on 60 Vbeta primers (plus 13 Jbeta primers). Clones were read by immunoSEQ multiplex PCR, and TCRdb kept only the in-frame ones, dropping some. Here the sample spans around 170,000 clones, about four fifths being singletons. Material: PBMCs. The receptors come from a woman between 45 and 60 years old in good health and CMV-seropositive.

The gene calls are TRBV4-3 and TRBJ2-7, with D perhaps TRBD1 (6 bases). Trimming removed 3 bases at V and 2 bases at J, with 11 bases between. This CDR3 spans 14 amino acids. Germline CDR1 is LGHNA and CDR2 is YSLEER. The CDR3 DNA sequence: TGCGCCAGCAGCCAGTACCGGGACACCTACGAGCAGTACTTC. Its protein product is CASSQYRDTYEQYF.

V and J are TRBV27 and TRBJ1-6; 8 bases agree with TRBD1. Germline CDR1 and CDR2: MNHEY and SMNVEV (reference sequence). V shed 4 bases, J shed 10 bases, and the junction held 6 bases outside the gene matches. The CDR3 length is 14 residues. The DNA of the CDR3 is TGTGCCAGCAGTTCAGGACAGGGAAGCTCACCCCTCCACTTT. Translated, it gives CASSSGQGSSPLHF.

The rearrangement uses TRBV28 and TRBJ2-1, with 14 nucleotides matching TRBD2. The germline gives CDR1 MDHEN, CDR2 SYDVKM. This CDR3 has 15 residues. J was trimmed by 11 bases and V by 4 bases; bases with no gene match: 7. For the CDR3, the DNA is TGTGCCAGCAGTTCCCCCGGGACTAGCGGGAGAAAGCAGTTCTTC. This sequence encodes CASSSPGTSGRKQFF.

The rearrangement uses TRBV5-1 and TRBJ2-3, with 10 bases matching TRBD2. The trim removed 0 bases at V and 1 base at J, leaving 5 bases unmatched. The germline V gene encodes CDR1 SGHRS and CDR2 YFSETQ. The CDR3 consists of 17 residues. CDR3 nucleotides: TGCGCCAGCAGCTTGGATCCGAGCGGGAGGGGCACAGATACGCAGTATTTT. Translating it yields CASSLDPSGRGTDTQYF.

The rearrangement links TRBV7-8 to TRBJ1-2; no clear D gene. The germline CDR1 and CDR2 sequences are SGHVS and FQNEAQ. With 4 bases removed from V and 3 bases from J, the gap between germline ends came to 6 bases. This CDR3 region has 12 residues. Here the CDR3 DNA reads TGTGCCAGCAGCTCCCATGACTATGGCTACACCTTC. Amino acids: CASSSHDYGYTF.

The V call is TRBV25-1, the J call TRBJ2-4; D is possibly TRBD2 (5 bases). CDR1 and CDR2 from the germline V gene are MGHDK and SYGVNS. The CDR3 is 15 residues long. V lost 3 bases, J lost 1 base, and 10 bases lay in between. The DNA for the CDR3 is TGTGCCAGCAGTGATTCGGACTGGGCCAAAAACATTCAGTACTTC. As protein: CASSDSDWAKNIQYF. Supplemented by reference TRBV25-1 and TRBJ2-4, the full variable domain reads EADIYQTPRYLVIGTGKKITLECSQTMGHDKMYWYQQDPGMELHLIHYSYGVNSTEKGDLSSESTVSRIRTEHFPLTLESARPSHTSQYLCASSDSDWAKNIQYFGAGTRLSVL.

The chain employs TRBV19 and TRBJ1-5; no definite D call. Germline CDR1 is LNHDA and CDR2 is SQIVND (reference sequence). The V and J ends lost 2 bases and 0 bases respectively, with 8 bases between them. The CDR3 has 15 amino acids. CDR3 DNA sequence: TGTGCCAGTAGTATATCTCGTTATAGCAATCAGCCCCAGCATTTT. The encoded protein is CASSISRYSNQPQHF.

This clone was seen once. J is TRBJ2-2 and V is TRBV5-1; 12 bases are a match to TRBD2. The junction had 11 bases not matched to a gene; V was cut back by 2 bases and J by 6 bases. The CDR3 has 18 residues. Germline assignment: CDR1 SGHRS and CDR2 YFSETQ. The DNA for the CDR3 is TGCGCCAGCAGCTTAACTATGTTCGCTAGCGGGAGGGCCGGGGAGCTGTTTTTT. This encodes CASSLTMFASGRAGELFF.

The V call is TRBV7-9, the J call TRBJ1-2; 11 bases match TRBD1. V trimming: 4 bases; J trimming: 5 bases; junction bases outside the gene matches: 12. CDR1 is SEHNR and CDR2 is FQNEAQ in the germline V gene (reference sequence). CDR3 length: 17 residues. CDR3: CASSSGQGALGLYGYTF. The CDR3 nucleotides are TGTGCCAGCAGCTCAGGACAGGGGGCCTTGGGTTTATATGGCTACACCTTC.

This clone has a handful of counts. The V and J genes are TRBV5-4 and TRBJ2-2; 14 bases match TRBD2. CDR1 is SGHNT, CDR2 YYREEE, per germline (reference sequence). Losses at the gene ends were 3 bases for V and 3 bases for J; bases not matched to a gene: 4. The CDR3 consists of 17 residues. The CDR3 here is CASSSGLAGAHTGELFF. CDR3 sequence (DNA): TGTGCCAGCAGCTCGGGACTAGCGGGGGCTCACACCGGGGAGCTGTTTTTT.

The chain combines TRBV18 with TRBJ1-3, with unresolved D. CDR3 length: 14 amino acids. V was trimmed by 6 bases and J by 8 bases, leaving 17 bases between them. Germline CDR1 KGHSH, CDR2 LQKENI. DNA of the CDR3: TGTGCCAGCTCGAAAGACAAACTGATGGACACCATATATTTT. This sequence encodes CASSKDKLMDTIYF.

The V call is TRBV27, the J call TRBJ1-2; a weak D match, TRBD1 (6 bases). Germline CDR1 and CDR2: MNHEY and SMNVEV (reference sequence). This CDR3 is 13 amino acids long. The V end lost 5 bases, the J end lost 5 bases, and 12 bases lay between the germline ends. The CDR3 region has the DNA TGTGCCAGCAGTCAACAACAGGGTTATGGCTACACCTTC. It encodes CASSQQQGYGYTF.

The chain combines TRBV7-8 with TRBJ1-2, with 11 bases lining up with TRBD1. The CDR3 contains 20 residues. V shed 3 bases, J shed 7 bases, and the junction held 22 bases outside the gene matches. Germline CDR1 and CDR2: SGHVS and FQNEAQ. Here the CDR3 reads CASSFGQGAIRVWLGGGYTF. The CDR3 DNA follows: TGTGCCAGCAGCTTCGGACAGGGGGCGATTAGAGTTTGGTTGGGTGGTGGCTACACCTTC.

The V call is TRBV27, the J call TRBJ2-1; 11 positions match TRBD2. The V segment lost 4 bases and the J segment 1 base; nucleotides outside the gene matches: 6. CDR1 is MNHEY, CDR2 SMNVEV, per germline (reference sequence). The CDR3 sequence is 17 residues long. The CDR3 DNA reads as TGTGCCAGCAGTTCTCGACTAGCGGGGAGGTCCTACAATGAGCAGTTCTTC. This codes for CASSSRLAGRSYNEQFF.

This clone was recorded once. This chain uses TRBV7-8 with TRBJ2-4; 11 bases match TRBD1. Germline values: CDR1 SGHVS, CDR2 FQNEAQ. Trimming took 5 bases from V and 7 from J; bases not matched to a gene: 4. This CDR3 has 14 amino acids. DNA for the CDR3: TGTGCCAGCAGCCCCCGGGACAGGGGGAACATTCAGTACTTC. Protein product: CASSPRDRGNIQYF.